The 6 T cell receptor beta chains below come from one sample, sequenced in a study of blood T cell repertoires in COVID-19. Clones were sequenced by immunoSEQ multiplex PCR, and TCRdb holds only the in-frame ones, with some missing. There are approximately 83,000 clones in the sample; roughly three quarters occur only once, and around a tenth lies in the top ten. Sequenced input: peripheral blood. The receptors originated from a woman aged 80 or over with acute or convalescent COVID-19.

V usage is TRBV7-2 and J usage is TRBJ2-1, with 7 positions matching TRBD1. Trimming cost V 5 bases and J 9 bases; bases outside gene matches: 13. The CDR3 covers 15 residues. Germline V gives CDR1 SGHTA, CDR2 FQGNSA. CDR3 in amino acids: CASSKNPQGMSEQFF. CDR3 in DNA: TGTGCCAGCAGCAAGAATCCACAGGGGATGAGTGAGCAGTTCTTC. The whole variable domain, remainder taken from reference TRBV7-2 and TRBJ2-1, is GAGVSQSPSNKVTEKGKDVELRCDPISGHTALYWYRQSLGQGLEFLIYFQGNSAPDKSGLPSDRFSAERTGGSVSTLTIQRTQQEDSAVYLCASSKNPQGMSEQFFGPGTRLTVL.

The V and J genes are TRBV19 and TRBJ2-5; perhaps TRBD1 as D (5 bases). The CDR3 extends over 15 amino acids. V was shortened by 6 bases and J by 5 bases, with 19 bases between the two germline ends. Per the germline V gene, CDR1 is LNHDA and CDR2 is SQIVND (reference sequence). CDR3 residues: CASSPSEGVGETQYF. Written as DNA, the CDR3 is TGTGCCAGTAGCCCCTCGGAAGGGGTAGGGGAGACCCAGTACTTC.

The chain is built from TRBV30 and TRBJ2-2; D call uncertain. Trimming pared 8 bases from V and 5 bases from J, leaving 9 bases between. The CDR3 has 11 residues. Germline V CDR1 and CDR2: GTSNPN, SVGIG (reference sequence). CDR3 bases: TGTGCCGTCAGGAAGACCGGGGAGCTGTTTTTT. This translates into CAVRKTGELFF.

The chain links TRBV28 to TRBJ1-2; D may be TRBD1 (5 bases). The germline CDR1 and CDR2 sequences are MDHEN and SYDVKM. The CDR3 is 18 amino acids. The germline V and J ends were trimmed by 0 bases and 4 bases, with 21 bases remaining between them. The CDR3 reads CASSLWHQGSETSYGYTF. CDR3 in DNA: TGTGCCAGCAGTTTATGGCATCAGGGTTCGGAAACCAGCTATGGCTACACCTTC.

This clone was recorded once. The chain uses TRBV5-6 and TRBJ2-3; D perhaps matches TRBD1 (6 bases). V lost 4 bases and J 2 bases, leaving 11 bases between the germline ends. The CDR3 sequence is 14 residues long. CDR1 SGHDT and CDR2 YYEEEE come from the germline V gene. DNA of the CDR3: TGTGCCAGCAGCGCACAGGGTTACACAGATACGCAGTATTTT. Translation gives CASSAQGYTDTQYF.

V and J are TRBV7-2 and TRBJ2-1; a weak D match, TRBD2 (5 bases). The V end was cut by 5 bases, the J end by 2 bases, with 16 bases between. The CDR3 length is 16 residues. Germline CDR1 reads SGHTA; CDR2 reads FQGNSA. DNA of the CDR3: TGTGCCAGCAGCCCCCGACTCCTAGCAACCTACAATGAGCAGTTCTTC. It is translated as CASSPRLLATYNEQFF. The full variable domain, rest sourced from reference TRBV7-2 and TRBJ2-1, is GAGVSQSPSNKVTEKGKDVELRCDPISGHTALYWYRQSLGQGLEFLIYFQGNSAPDKSGLPSDRFSAERTGGSVSTLTIQRTQQEDSAVYLCASSPRLLATYNEQFFGPGTRLTVL.